The 14 T cell receptor beta chains listed next were all sequenced from one sample in a study of beta chain features in type 1 diabetes. The sequenced template was cDNA made from the entire isolated RNA. Sequencing was performed with immunoSEQ multiplex PCR; in TCRdb, only in-frame clones are kept and a portion is missing. This table has about 260,000 clones, around 68% appearing once. The sample was naive CD4+ T cells from blood. All receptors come from a man aged 25-40 years in good health.

This clone has a handful of counts. The rearrangement joins TRBV29-1 to TRBJ2-3, with D hard to call. CDR1 is SQVTM, CDR2 ANQGSEA, per germline. The CDR3 totals 14 residues. V was trimmed by 1 base and J by 3 bases, leaving 11 bases between them. CDR3 sequence (DNA): TGCAGCGTTGAAGGGCCCGCCAGGACAGATACGCAGTATTTT. This translates into CSVEGPARTDTQYF.

This clone was recorded once. The V call is TRBV2, the J call TRBJ2-5, with D perhaps being TRBD1 or TRBD2 (5 bases each). V lost 5 bases to trimming and J lost 0 bases, with 13 bases between them. This CDR3 has 15 amino acids. CDR1 and CDR2 from the germline V gene are SNHLY and FYNNEI. The CDR3 DNA reads TGTGCCAGCAGTTGGGACGACCTCGACCAAGAGACCCAGTACTTC. Translated, it gives CASSWDDLDQETQYF. The entire variable domain, with the rest obtained from reference TRBV2 and TRBJ2-5, is as follows: EPEVTQTPSHQVTQMGQEVILRCVPISNHLYFYWYRQILGQKVEFLVSFYNNEISEKSEIFDDQFSVERPDGSNFTLKIRSTKLEDSAMYFCASSWDDLDQETQYFGPGTRLLVL.

J is TRBJ2-5 and V is TRBV30; unclear D gene. Trimming took 0 bases from V and 0 from J, leaving 8 bases between them. Germline V lookup: CDR1 GTSNPN, CDR2 SVGIG (reference sequence). This CDR3 is built from 14 residues. The CDR3 bases are TGTGCCTGGAGTGTACTATCATACCAAGAGACCCAGTACTTC. Its protein product is CAWSVLSYQETQYF.

The V call is TRBV30, the J call TRBJ2-1; TRBD2 matches at 8 bases. Looked up from germline, CDR1 is GTSNPN and CDR2 is SVGIG (reference sequence). The CDR3 is 14 residues long. With V trimmed by 2 bases and J by 7 bases, 7 bases remained unmatched. The CDR3 protein is CAWSKLAVRNEQFF. As DNA, the CDR3 is TGTGCCTGGAGTAAACTAGCGGTAAGGAATGAGCAGTTCTTC.

About this clone: Other DNA sequences from this sample encode an identical CDR3 as well. This sequence joins TRBV13 and TRBJ2-1; D gene ambiguous. CDR3 size: 16 residues. Deletions cut 2 bases from V and 5 bases from J, with 16 bases between. CDR1 and CDR2 from the germline V gene are PRHDT and FYEKMQ (reference sequence). The CDR3 is CASSLSNGPFNNEQFF. The DNA for the CDR3 is TGTGCCAGCAGCTTAAGTAATGGGCCCTTCAACAATGAGCAGTTCTTC.

Remarks on this clone: Other DNA sequences in this sample translate to the same CDR3. The rearrangement joins TRBV29-1 to TRBJ2-1; D unclear. V lost 4 bases and J 4 bases, leaving 5 bases between the germline ends. The germline CDR1 and CDR2 sequences are SQVTM and ANQGSEA. This CDR3 region has 11 residues. CDR3 sequence: CSVARYNEQFF. The CDR3 region has the DNA TGCAGCGTTGCGAGGTACAATGAGCAGTTCTTC.

This chain joins TRBV4-2 and TRBJ1-2, with TRBD1 as a possible D gene (5 bases). Germline CDR1 and CDR2: LGHNA and YNFKEQ. The CDR3 is 14 amino acids. Trimming took 4 bases from V and 3 from J, leaving 12 bases between them. CDR3 nucleotide sequence: TGTGCCAGCAGCCCGGACATAAGTTACTATGGCTACACCTTC. It codes for CASSPDISYYGYTF.

The chain couples TRBV30 to TRBJ2-1, with no clear D. Germline assignment: CDR1 GTSNPN and CDR2 SVGIG (reference sequence). CDR3 length: 16 amino acids. Trimming cost V 1 base and J 0 bases, with 13 bases left between them. CDR3 protein: CAWSAGAPSSYNEQFF. The CDR3 DNA is TGTGCCTGGAGTGCAGGTGCCCCGAGCTCCTACAATGAGCAGTTCTTC. Variable domain in full (rest from reference TRBV30 and TRBJ2-1): SQTIHQWPATLVQPVGSPLSLECTVEGTSNPNLYWYRQAAGRGLQLLFYSVGIGQISSEVPQNLSASRPQDRQFILSSKKLLLSDSGFYLCAWSAGAPSSYNEQFFGPGTRLTVL.

The chain links TRBV15 to TRBJ2-3; D is possibly TRBD2 (5 bases). Germline values: CDR1 LNHNV, CDR2 YYDKDF (reference sequence). This CDR3 is built from 12 residues. Trimming stripped 0 bases from V and 11 bases from J, with 9 bases between. CDR3 amino acids: CATSRDVARQYF. The CDR3 bases are TGTGCCACCAGCAGAGATGTAGCGAGGCAGTATTTT.

The chain has TRBV30 and TRBJ1-2, with D maybe TRBD1 (5 bases). From germline, CDR1 is GTSNPN and CDR2 SVGIG (reference sequence). Trimming cost V 3 bases and J 5 bases, with 10 bases left between them. This CDR3 comprises 12 residues. Here the CDR3 reads CAWRPKGYGYTF. CDR3 DNA: TGTGCCTGGAGGCCGAAGGGGTATGGCTACACCTTC.

In this sample, this clone turned up once. The chain combines TRBV7-9 with TRBJ2-5; 10 nucleotides agree with TRBD2. The trim removed 4 bases at V and 3 bases at J, leaving 2 bases unmatched. This CDR3 region has 14 residues. Germline V CDR1 and CDR2: SEHNR, FQNEAQ (reference sequence). The CDR3 DNA reads TGTGCCAGCAGCTATACTAGCGGGGAAGAGACCCAGTACTTC. Protein product: CASSYTSGEETQYF.

The chain couples TRBV30 to TRBJ2-3; 10 bases match TRBD2. Germline-derived CDR1 and CDR2 are GTSNPN and SVGIG (reference sequence). The CDR3 contains 14 residues. J lost 3 bases, V lost 2 bases, and 2 bases had no gene match. Here the CDR3 DNA reads TGTGCCTGGAGTCTTAGCGGGGGGACAGATACGCAGTATTTT. This encodes CAWSLSGGTDTQYF. Full variable domain (missing parts from reference TRBV30 and TRBJ2-3): SQTIHQWPATLVQPVGSPLSLECTVEGTSNPNLYWYRQAAGRGLQLLFYSVGIGQISSEVPQNLSASRPQDRQFILSSKKLLLSDSGFYLCAWSLSGGTDTQYFGPGTRLTVL.

The J gene is TRBJ2-7, the V gene TRBV30, with D maybe TRBD2 (6 bases). Germline CDR1 GTSNPN, CDR2 SVGIG (reference sequence). The V end was cut by 3 bases, the J end by 3 bases, with 24 bases between. CDR3 size: 17 residues. The CDR3 protein is CAWRATPGLGFGYEQYF. Here the CDR3 DNA reads TGTGCCTGGAGAGCCACTCCGGGACTGGGATTTGGCTACGAGCAGTACTTC.

The genes are TRBV30 and TRBJ2-7; D unclear. The germline V and J ends were trimmed by 4 bases and 0 bases, with 13 bases remaining between them. The CDR3 totals 14 residues. The germline CDR1 and CDR2 sequences are GTSNPN and SVGIG (reference sequence). The CDR3 reads CAWMRQASSYEQYF. The CDR3 DNA reads TGTGCCTGGATGAGGCAGGCCAGCTCCTACGAGCAGTACTTC. Combining the CDR3 with reference TRBV30 and TRBJ2-7 gives the whole variable domain SQTIHQWPATLVQPVGSPLSLECTVEGTSNPNLYWYRQAAGRGLQLLFYSVGIGQISSEVPQNLSASRPQDRQFILSSKKLLLSDSGFYLCAWMRQASSYEQYFGPGTRLTVT.